This entry describes one TCR beta chain. With 60 Vbeta and 13 Jbeta primers, the PCR was carried out. Clones were sequenced by immunoSEQ multiplex PCR, and TCRdb holds only the in-frame ones, with some missing. The table lists 150,000 or so clones. This sample is part of a study of cytomegalovirus exposure and HLA in healthy donors. Study-level information: Researchers found that approximately 85% of a few hundred genotyped donors fell within the Caucasian-associated ancestry cluster.

Per germline, CDR1 SGHVS and CDR2 FNYEAQ. V was clipped by 1 base and J by 5 bases, with 15 bases between them. This CDR3 comprises 15 residues. The sequence was obtained from a young man in good health and CMV-seronegative. The sequenced sample consisted of PBMCs. The chain joins TRBV7-6 to TRBJ2-7, with D possibly being TRBD2 (6 bases). The CDR3 region has the DNA TGTGCCAGCAGCTTAGTCGGGAGCGGAGGGGACGAGCAGTACTTC. Its translation: CASSLVGSGGDEQYF.